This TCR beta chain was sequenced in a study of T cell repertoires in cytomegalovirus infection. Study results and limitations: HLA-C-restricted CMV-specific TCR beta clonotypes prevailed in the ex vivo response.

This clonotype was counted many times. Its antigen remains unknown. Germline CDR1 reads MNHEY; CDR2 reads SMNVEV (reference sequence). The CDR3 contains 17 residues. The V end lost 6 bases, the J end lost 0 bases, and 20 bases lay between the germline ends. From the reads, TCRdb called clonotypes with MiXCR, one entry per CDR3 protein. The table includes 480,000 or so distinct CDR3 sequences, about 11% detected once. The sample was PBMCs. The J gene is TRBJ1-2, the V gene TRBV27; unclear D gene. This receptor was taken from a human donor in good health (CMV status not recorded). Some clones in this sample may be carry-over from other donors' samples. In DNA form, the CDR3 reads TGTGCCAGCAGAGGCAGTTCCCGCGGAGGCGCTAACTATGGCTACACCTTC. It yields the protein CASRGSSRGGANYGYTF.